The clone carrying this TCR beta chain has a handful of counts. Its antigen is as yet unknown. J was trimmed by 4 bases and V by 6 bases; bases with no gene match: 10. CDR1 is KGHSH and CDR2 is LQKENI in the germline V gene. The CDR3 is 16 residues long. TCRdb called the 5' RACE reads again in MiXCR, with one record for every CDR3 protein. This repertoire shows hundreds of thousands of distinct CDR3 sequences, 28% found once; its top ten account for roughly 14%. These data come from a study of T-cell memory formation after mild COVID-19. Study results and caveats: Whether day 37 second-wave clones are SARS-CoV-2-specific was not confirmed.

The material sequenced was PBMCs or a T cell subset sorted from them (not recorded which). The V call is TRBV18, the J call TRBJ2-1; 9 nucleotides match TRBD1. The source of this sequence is an adult woman who had mild COVID-19 (a few samples of this study predate the infection). Cell type and time point are not known. The CDR3 DNA is TGTGCCAGCTCCTCCAGGACAGGGGAGAGATACAATGAGCAGTTCTTC. Protein: CASSSRTGERYNEQFF.